These T cell receptor beta chains were read from a single sample in a study of blood T cell repertoires in COVID-19. The method was immunoSEQ multiplex PCR; TCRdb's version includes in-frame clones alone and lacks a portion of them. The sample yields about 240,000 clones, more than 85% seen once. The specimen sequenced was peripheral blood. The source is a woman aged 70-85 years with active or convalescent COVID-19. Each CDR3 is given with its conserved first and last residue. A D gene is named only where the DNA matches it firmly. The listing skips clone size in some rows; elsewhere it reads once, few, many or a size class.

clone_size: -; d_call: -; v_call: TRBV5-6; j_call: TRBJ2-3; cdr3_length: 15; cdr3_aa: CASSSFWSGENTQYF; cdr3_nt: TGTGCCAGCAGCTCCTTTTGGTCTGGTGAGAATACGCAGTATTTT
clone_size: -; d_call: -; v_call: TRBV24-1; j_call: TRBJ1-1; cdr3_length: 12; cdr3_aa: CATRAGNTEAFF; cdr3_nt: TGTGCCACCAGGGCTGGGAACACTGAAGCTTTCTTT
clone_size: -; d_call: -; v_call: TRBV7-8; j_call: TRBJ1-4; cdr3_length: 15; cdr3_aa: CASSLGQGLNEKLFF; cdr3_nt: TGTGCCAGCAGCTTAGGTCAGGGGTTGAATGAAAAACTGTTTTTT
clone_size: -; d_call: -; v_call: TRBV11-2; j_call: TRBJ2-7; cdr3_length: 14; cdr3_aa: CASSFTRSYYEQYF; cdr3_nt: TGTGCCAGCAGCTTCACCCGCAGTTATTACGAGCAGTACTTC
clone_size: once; d_call: TRBD1; v_call: TRBV19; j_call: TRBJ2-5; cdr3_length: 15; cdr3_aa: CASSMPGDSQETQYF; cdr3_nt: TGTGCCAGTAGTATGCCCGGGGACAGTCAAGAGACCCAGTACTTC
clone_size: -; d_call: TRBD1; v_call: TRBV4-3; j_call: TRBJ1-2; cdr3_length: 15; cdr3_aa: CASSQEGTGVYGYTF; cdr3_nt: TGCGCCAGCAGCCAAGAGGGGACAGGGGTCTATGGCTACACCTTC
clone_size: -; d_call: -; v_call: TRBV24-1; j_call: TRBJ1-6; cdr3_length: 13; cdr3_aa: CATSDTDSSPLHF; cdr3_nt: TGTGCCACCAGTGACACCGACAGCTCACCCCTCCACTTT
clone_size: -; d_call: -; v_call: TRBV18; j_call: TRBJ1-2; cdr3_length: 13; cdr3_aa: CASSPSLRLGYTF; cdr3_nt: TGTGCCAGCTCACCGTCCCTGCGTTTGGGCTACACCTTC
clone_size: -; d_call: -; v_call: TRBV19; j_call: TRBJ1-1; cdr3_length: 14; cdr3_aa: CASIGESGYTEAFF; cdr3_nt: TGTGCCAGTATAGGGGAATCCGGGTACACTGAAGCTTTCTTT
clone_size: -; d_call: TRBD1; v_call: TRBV11-2; j_call: TRBJ1-2; cdr3_length: 13; cdr3_aa: CASRATGGAGYTF; cdr3_nt: TGTGCCAGCAGAGCAACAGGGGGCGCTGGCTACACCTTC
clone_size: -; d_call: -; v_call: TRBV20-1; j_call: TRBJ1-5; cdr3_length: 13; cdr3_aa: CSAIDRINQPQHF; cdr3_nt: TGCAGTGCTATTGACAGGATAAATCAGCCCCAGCATTTT
clone_size: -; d_call: -; v_call: TRBV29-1; j_call: TRBJ1-2; cdr3_length: 15; cdr3_aa: CSVLKQGGRNYGYTF; cdr3_nt: TGCAGCGTCCTGAAACAGGGTGGGAGAAACTATGGCTACACCTTC
clone_size: -; d_call: -; v_call: TRBV21-1; j_call: TRBJ1-3; cdr3_length: 17; cdr3_aa: CASSNGEGILSGNTIYF; cdr3_nt: TGTGCCAGCAGCAACGGGGAGGGAATCCTCTCTGGAAACACCATATATTTT
clone_size: -; d_call: TRBD2; v_call: TRBV6-5; j_call: TRBJ2-7; cdr3_length: 16; cdr3_aa: CASSYSRAGGNYEQYF; cdr3_nt: TGTGCCAGCAGTTACTCGAGAGCGGGGGGCAACTACGAGCAGTACTTC
clone_size: -; d_call: TRBD1; v_call: TRBV19; j_call: TRBJ1-3; cdr3_length: 17; cdr3_aa: CASSIMGTASSGNTIYF; cdr3_nt: TGTGCCAGTAGTATCATGGGGACAGCGAGCTCTGGAAACACCATATATTTT
clone_size: -; d_call: -; v_call: TRBV3-1/TRBV3-2; j_call: TRBJ1-3; cdr3_length: 17; cdr3_aa: CASSQDQGGDSGNTIYF; cdr3_nt: TGTGCCAGCAGCCAAGATCAGGGCGGGGATTCGGGAAACACCATATATTTT
clone_size: few; d_call: -; v_call: TRBV6-2/TRBV6-3; j_call: TRBJ2-1; cdr3_length: 13; cdr3_aa: CASSYSAYNEQFF; cdr3_nt: TGTGCCAGCAGTTACTCCGCGTACAATGAGCAGTTCTTC
clone_size: -; d_call: TRBD2; v_call: TRBV6-2/TRBV6-3; j_call: TRBJ2-5; cdr3_length: 16; cdr3_aa: CASSYFPSGGRETQYF; cdr3_nt: TGTGCCAGCAGTTACTTCCCTAGCGGGGGGCGAGAGACCCAGTACTTC
clone_size: few; d_call: -; v_call: TRBV2; j_call: TRBJ2-2; cdr3_length: 15; cdr3_aa: CASRTPIDVTGELFF; cdr3_nt: TGTGCCAGCAGGACTCCGATTGACGTCACCGGGGAGCTGTTTTTT
clone_size: -; d_call: TRBD1; v_call: TRBV5-1; j_call: TRBJ1-2; cdr3_length: 17; cdr3_aa: CASIRVGTGGGDYGYTF; cdr3_nt: TGCGCCAGCATCCGGGTCGGGACAGGGGGTGGTGACTATGGCTACACCTTC
clone_size: few; d_call: -; v_call: TRBV27; j_call: TRBJ2-3; cdr3_length: 13; cdr3_aa: CASSFGNSDTQYF; cdr3_nt: TGTGCCAGCAGTTTCGGCAACAGCGATACGCAGTATTTT
clone_size: -; d_call: TRBD1; v_call: TRBV5-1; j_call: TRBJ2-3; cdr3_length: 15; cdr3_aa: CASTTEGGAADTQYF; cdr3_nt: TGCGCCAGCACCACCGAAGGGGGCGCGGCAGATACGCAGTATTTT
clone_size: -; d_call: -; v_call: TRBV7-9; j_call: TRBJ1-4; cdr3_length: 17; cdr3_aa: CASSLARGGVANEKLFF; cdr3_nt: TGTGCCAGCAGCTTAGCGCGGGGGGGCGTTGCTAATGAAAAACTGTTTTTT
clone_size: few; d_call: TRBD1; v_call: TRBV10-1; j_call: TRBJ1-1; cdr3_length: 13; cdr3_aa: CASSFTGDTEAFF; cdr3_nt: TGCGCCAGCAGTTTTACAGGGGACACTGAAGCTTTCTTT
clone_size: -; d_call: TRBD2; v_call: TRBV7-9; j_call: TRBJ2-1; cdr3_length: 16; cdr3_aa: CASSSYRGGSYNEQFF; cdr3_nt: TGTGCCAGCAGCTCTTATCGGGGGGGTTCCTACAATGAGCAGTTCTTC
clone_size: -; d_call: TRBD1; v_call: TRBV5-6; j_call: TRBJ2-3; cdr3_length: 16; cdr3_aa: CASRSSGTGTTDTQYF; cdr3_nt: TGTGCCAGCAGGTCTTCCGGGACAGGGACCACAGATACGCAGTATTTT
clone_size: once; d_call: TRBD1; v_call: TRBV4-1; j_call: TRBJ1-5; cdr3_length: 14; cdr3_aa: CASSVQGVNQPQHF; cdr3_nt: TGCGCCAGCAGCGTGCAGGGGGTGAATCAGCCCCAGCATTTT
clone_size: -; d_call: -; v_call: TRBV18; j_call: TRBJ1-1; cdr3_length: 15; cdr3_aa: CASSPPGGVGTEAFF; cdr3_nt: TGTGCCAGCTCACCACCGGGGGGGGTGGGCACTGAAGCTTTCTTT
clone_size: -; d_call: TRBD1; v_call: TRBV9; j_call: TRBJ2-1; cdr3_length: 14; cdr3_aa: CASSPSGTAFEQFF; cdr3_nt: TGTGCCAGCAGCCCCTCAGGGACAGCCTTTGAGCAGTTCTTC
clone_size: -; d_call: TRBD2; v_call: TRBV7-2; j_call: TRBJ2-5; cdr3_length: 15; cdr3_aa: CASSATSGGAETQYF; cdr3_nt: TGTGCCAGCAGCGCCACCAGCGGGGGGGCCGAGACCCAGTACTTC
clone_size: -; d_call: -; v_call: TRBV7-2; j_call: TRBJ1-4; cdr3_length: 12; cdr3_aa: CASSWESEKLFF; cdr3_nt: TGTGCCAGCAGCTGGGAGAGTGAAAAACTGTTTTTT
clone_size: -; d_call: -; v_call: TRBV6-5; j_call: TRBJ1-2; cdr3_length: 12; cdr3_aa: CASVRETGGYTF; cdr3_nt: TGTGCCAGCGTACGGGAGACGGGTGGCTACACCTTC
clone_size: -; d_call: TRBD2; v_call: TRBV24-1; j_call: TRBJ2-2; cdr3_length: 14; cdr3_aa: CATSSLAGDGELFF; cdr3_nt: TGTGCCACCTCCTCACTAGCGGGGGACGGGGAGCTGTTTTTT
clone_size: -; d_call: -; v_call: TRBV21-1; j_call: TRBJ1-1; cdr3_length: 16; cdr3_aa: CASSKGRTGVQVEAFF; cdr3_nt: TGTGCCAGCAGCAAAGGCAGGACAGGGGTGCAAGTTGAAGCTTTCTTT
clone_size: -; d_call: -; v_call: TRBV6-2/TRBV6-3; j_call: TRBJ1-1; cdr3_length: 12; cdr3_aa: CASSPSGGGAFF; cdr3_nt: TGTGCCAGCAGTCCGTCCGGGGGGGGAGCTTTCTTT
clone_size: -; d_call: TRBD1; v_call: TRBV18; j_call: TRBJ2-7; cdr3_length: 16; cdr3_aa: CASSPPGQVTTYEQYF; cdr3_nt: TGTGCCAGCTCACCACCGGGACAGGTGACTACCTACGAGCAGTACTTC
clone_size: -; d_call: -; v_call: TRBV24-1; j_call: TRBJ2-5; cdr3_length: 14; cdr3_aa: CATSAPPRGETQYF; cdr3_nt: TGTGCCACCAGTGCCCCCCCCCGAGGAGAGACCCAGTACTTC
clone_size: -; d_call: TRBD2; v_call: TRBV6-5; j_call: TRBJ2-2; cdr3_length: 15; cdr3_aa: CASSPLAGDTGELFF; cdr3_nt: TGTGCCAGCAGTCCCCTAGCGGGGGATACCGGGGAGCTGTTTTTT
clone_size: -; d_call: -; v_call: TRBV6-2/TRBV6-3; j_call: TRBJ2-2; cdr3_length: 13; cdr3_aa: CASSSTMLGELFF; cdr3_nt: TGTGCCAGCAGTTCGACAATGTTAGGGGAGCTGTTTTTT
clone_size: -; d_call: -; v_call: TRBV19; j_call: TRBJ2-1; cdr3_length: 15; cdr3_aa: CASKGGASSYNEQFF; cdr3_nt: TGTGCCAGTAAAGGGGGGGCTAGCTCCTACAATGAGCAGTTCTTC
clone_size: few; d_call: -; v_call: TRBV7-3; j_call: TRBJ2-7; cdr3_length: 13; cdr3_aa: CASSFTANAGQYF; cdr3_nt: TGTGCCAGCAGCTTTACGGCCAACGCGGGGCAGTACTTC
clone_size: -; d_call: -; v_call: TRBV28; j_call: TRBJ1-1; cdr3_length: 13; cdr3_aa: CASSTVGVAEAFF; cdr3_nt: TGTGCCAGCAGTACAGTAGGGGTAGCTGAAGCTTTCTTT
clone_size: -; d_call: TRBD2; v_call: TRBV5-6; j_call: TRBJ2-7; cdr3_length: 14; cdr3_aa: CASSLRGRASEQYF; cdr3_nt: TGTGCCAGCAGCTTGAGAGGGAGGGCGAGCGAGCAGTACTTC
clone_size: -; d_call: TRBD2; v_call: TRBV6-6; j_call: TRBJ2-3; cdr3_length: 17; cdr3_aa: CASGPPGTSGVSDTQYF; cdr3_nt: TGTGCCAGCGGTCCCCCCGGGACTAGCGGGGTGTCAGATACGCAGTATTTT
clone_size: once; d_call: -; v_call: TRBV7-2; j_call: TRBJ1-1; cdr3_length: 14; cdr3_aa: CASSSQAGNTEAFF; cdr3_nt: TGTGCCAGCAGCTCCCAAGCGGGGAACACTGAAGCTTTCTTT
clone_size: -; d_call: TRBD1; v_call: TRBV5-1; j_call: TRBJ2-7; cdr3_length: 13; cdr3_aa: CASRETGPYEQYF; cdr3_nt: TGCGCCAGCAGGGAGACAGGGCCCTACGAGCAGTACTTC
clone_size: -; d_call: TRBD1; v_call: TRBV10-3; j_call: TRBJ1-6; cdr3_length: 16; cdr3_aa: CAISESPGGYNSPLHF; cdr3_nt: TGTGCCATCAGTGAGTCTCCAGGGGGATATAATTCACCCCTCCACTTT
clone_size: once; d_call: TRBD1; v_call: TRBV12-5; j_call: TRBJ1-5; cdr3_length: 17; cdr3_aa: CASAPGTGTVSNQPQHF; cdr3_nt: TGTGCTAGTGCCCCCGGGACAGGGACGGTGAGCAATCAGCCCCAGCATTTT
clone_size: many; d_call: -; v_call: TRBV27; j_call: TRBJ1-2; cdr3_length: 13; cdr3_aa: CASSPGGWYGYTF; cdr3_nt: TGTGCCAGCAGTCCGGGTGGTTGGTATGGCTACACCTTC
clone_size: -; d_call: -; v_call: TRBV10-2; j_call: TRBJ2-5; cdr3_length: 11; cdr3_aa: CASSPQETQYF; cdr3_nt: TGCGCCAGCTCTCCCCAAGAGACCCAGTACTTC
clone_size: -; d_call: -; v_call: TRBV24-1; j_call: TRBJ1-2; cdr3_length: 13; cdr3_aa: CATSDFGRGGYTF; cdr3_nt: TGTGCCACCAGTGATTTCGGCAGAGGGGGCTACACCTTC
clone_size: -; d_call: -; v_call: TRBV3-1/TRBV3-2; j_call: TRBJ2-5; cdr3_length: 13; cdr3_aa: CASSQIESAAQYF; cdr3_nt: TGTGCCAGCAGCCAAATAGAGTCAGCGGCCCAGTACTTC
clone_size: -; d_call: -; v_call: TRBV14; j_call: TRBJ1-2; cdr3_length: 15; cdr3_aa: CASSQGPPGQYGYTF; cdr3_nt: TGTGCCAGCAGCCAAGGCCCTCCCGGACAATATGGCTACACCTTC
clone_size: -; d_call: TRBD1; v_call: TRBV5-1; j_call: TRBJ1-2; cdr3_length: 13; cdr3_aa: CASSLNRGDGYTF; cdr3_nt: TGCGCCAGCAGCCTCAACAGGGGGGATGGCTACACCTTC